Sequencing of this T cell receptor beta chain was carried out in a study of blood T cell repertoires in COVID-19. About the study: Samples came from the United States, Italy and Spain, spanning acute and convalescent COVID-19. Sample material is recorded as cDNA or gDNA derived from T cells, B-cell-depleted T cells, or PBMCs.

CDR3 length: 12 amino acids. The germline CDR1 and CDR2 sequences are MNHEY and SVGAGI. The V end lost 5 bases, the J end lost 8 bases, and 12 bases lay between the germline ends. Original handling: Reference gene primers were amplified, and this amplification served to estimate nucleated cell counts. The repertoire was sequenced with immunoSEQ multiplex PCR; TCRdb's copy has only in-frame clones and lacks some. V, J and clone size are taken as reported in that table, and D and trimming were inferred from the DNA itself. Here the sample spans about 250,000 clones, about 79% being singletons. The genes are TRBV6-5 and TRBJ1-2, with unresolved D. Specimen: peripheral blood. This TCR came from a man older than 75 with acute or convalescent COVID-19. The CDR3 DNA reads as TGTGCCAGCAGTCCCGGACTGGGAGGCTACACCTTC. Translated: CASSPGLGGYTF.